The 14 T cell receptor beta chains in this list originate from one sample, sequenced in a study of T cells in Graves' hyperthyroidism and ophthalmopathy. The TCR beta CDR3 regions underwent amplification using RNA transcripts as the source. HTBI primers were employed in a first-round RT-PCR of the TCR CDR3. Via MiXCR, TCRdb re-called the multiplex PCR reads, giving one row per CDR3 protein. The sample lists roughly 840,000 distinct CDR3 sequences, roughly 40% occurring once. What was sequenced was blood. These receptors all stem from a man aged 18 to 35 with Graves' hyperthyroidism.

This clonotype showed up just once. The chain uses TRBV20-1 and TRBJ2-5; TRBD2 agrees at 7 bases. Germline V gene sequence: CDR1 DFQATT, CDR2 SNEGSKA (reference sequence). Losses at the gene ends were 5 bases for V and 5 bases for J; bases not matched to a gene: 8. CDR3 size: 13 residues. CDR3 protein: CSADSGLTETQYF. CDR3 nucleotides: TGCAGTGCTGATAGCGGGTTGACGGAGACCCAGTACTTC.

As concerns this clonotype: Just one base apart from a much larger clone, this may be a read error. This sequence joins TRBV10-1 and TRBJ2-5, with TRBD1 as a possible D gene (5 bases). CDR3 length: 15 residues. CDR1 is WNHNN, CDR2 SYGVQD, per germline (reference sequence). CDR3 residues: CASSATQGKQGTQYF. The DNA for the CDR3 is TGCGCCAGCAGTGCGACTCAGGGAAAGCAAGGGACCCAGTACTTC.

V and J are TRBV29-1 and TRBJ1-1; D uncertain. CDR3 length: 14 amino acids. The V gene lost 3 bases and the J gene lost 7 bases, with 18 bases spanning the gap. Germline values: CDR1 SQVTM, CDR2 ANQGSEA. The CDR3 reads CSVDPHGGNREAFF. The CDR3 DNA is TGCAGCGTTGACCCCCACGGCGGGAATCGTGAAGCTTTCTTT.

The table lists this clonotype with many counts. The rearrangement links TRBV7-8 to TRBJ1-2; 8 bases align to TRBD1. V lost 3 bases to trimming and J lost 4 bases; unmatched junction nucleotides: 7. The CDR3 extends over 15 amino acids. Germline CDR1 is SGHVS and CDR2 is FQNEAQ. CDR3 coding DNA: TGTGCCAGCAGCTTGGACAGGGTCAGTGCCTATGGCTACACCTTC. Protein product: CASSLDRVSAYGYTF.

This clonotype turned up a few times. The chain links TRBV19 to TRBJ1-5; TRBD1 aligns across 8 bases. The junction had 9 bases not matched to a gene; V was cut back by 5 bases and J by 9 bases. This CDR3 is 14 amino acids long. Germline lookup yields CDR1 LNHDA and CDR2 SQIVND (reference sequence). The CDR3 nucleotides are TGTGCCAGTAGTCCCCGACAGGGGCCTGGGCCCCAGCATTTT. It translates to CASSPRQGPGPQHF.

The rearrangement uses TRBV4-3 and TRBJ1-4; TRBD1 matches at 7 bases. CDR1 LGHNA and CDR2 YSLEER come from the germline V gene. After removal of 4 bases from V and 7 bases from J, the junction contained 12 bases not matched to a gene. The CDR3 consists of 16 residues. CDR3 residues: CASSLYSTGLGEKLFF. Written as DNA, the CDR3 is TGCGCCAGCAGCCTCTACTCGACAGGGTTGGGTGAAAAACTGTTTTTT.

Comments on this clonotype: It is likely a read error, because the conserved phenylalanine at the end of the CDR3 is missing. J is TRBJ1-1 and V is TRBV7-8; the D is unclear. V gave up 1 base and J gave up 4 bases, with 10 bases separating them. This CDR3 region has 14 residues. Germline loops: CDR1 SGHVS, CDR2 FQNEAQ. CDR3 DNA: TGTGCCAGCAGCTTAGAGGTCGCAAGCACTGAAGCTTTCCTT. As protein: CASSLEVASTEAFL.

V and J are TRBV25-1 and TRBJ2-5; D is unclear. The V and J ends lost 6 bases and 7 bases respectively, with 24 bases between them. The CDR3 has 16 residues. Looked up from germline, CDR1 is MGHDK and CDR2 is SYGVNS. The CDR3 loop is CASSQELLLSPGTQYF. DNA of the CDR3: TGTGCCAGCAGCCAAGAACTCCTTCTTTCCCCCGGGACCCAGTACTTC.

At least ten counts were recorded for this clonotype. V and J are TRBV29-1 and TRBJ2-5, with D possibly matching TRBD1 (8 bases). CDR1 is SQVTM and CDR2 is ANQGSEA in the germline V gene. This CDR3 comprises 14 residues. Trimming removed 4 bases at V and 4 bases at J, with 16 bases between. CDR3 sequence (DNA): TGCAGCGTTGGAACAGGGGGGGGCCGAGAGACCCAGTACTTC. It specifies CSVGTGGGRETQYF.

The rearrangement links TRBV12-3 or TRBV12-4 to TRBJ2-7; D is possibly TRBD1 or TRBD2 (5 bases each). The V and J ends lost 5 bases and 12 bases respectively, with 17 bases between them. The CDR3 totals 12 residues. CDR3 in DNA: TGTGCCAGCAGTCCCGGGACCGAAGCTCTGTACTTC. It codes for CASSPGTEALYF.

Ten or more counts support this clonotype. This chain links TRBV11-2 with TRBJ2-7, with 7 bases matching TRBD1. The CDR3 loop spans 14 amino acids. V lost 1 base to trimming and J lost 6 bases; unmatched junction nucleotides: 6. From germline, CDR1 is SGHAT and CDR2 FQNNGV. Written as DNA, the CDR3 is TGTGCCAGCAGCTTAGGAGGGGGCCGGAGCGAGCAGTACTTC. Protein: CASSLGGGRSEQYF.

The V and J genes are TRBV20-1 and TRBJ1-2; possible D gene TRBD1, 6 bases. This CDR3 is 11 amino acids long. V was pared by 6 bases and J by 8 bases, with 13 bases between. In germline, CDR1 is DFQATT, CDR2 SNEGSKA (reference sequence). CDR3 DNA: TGCAGTGCCGAGGGGAGGGGGGGCTACACCTTC. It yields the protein CSAEGRGGYTF.

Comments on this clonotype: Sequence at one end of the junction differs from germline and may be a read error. The CDR3 nucleotides are TGTGCCGGCAGCGGGACAGGGCATTATGGCTACACCTTC. Its translation is CAGSGTGHYGYTF. V and J are TRBV9 and TRBJ1-2; 9 nucleotides line up with TRBD1. The CDR3 has 13 residues. Per germline, CDR1 SGDLS and CDR2 YYNGEE.

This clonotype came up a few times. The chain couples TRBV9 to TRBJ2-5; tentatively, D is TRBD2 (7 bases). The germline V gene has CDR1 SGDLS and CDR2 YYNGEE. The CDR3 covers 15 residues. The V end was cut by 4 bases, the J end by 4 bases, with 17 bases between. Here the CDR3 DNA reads TGTGCCAGCAGCCAGGAACAGGGCGGGGGAGAGACCCAGTACTTC. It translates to CASSQEQGGGETQYF.